This TCR beta chain was obtained from a study of blood T cell repertoires in COVID-19. Study overall: The United States, Italy and Spain were the sources of the acute and convalescent COVID-19 samples. The analysed material was cDNA or gDNA that came from T cells, B-cell-depleted T cells, or PBMCs.

CDR1 MNHNS and CDR2 SASEGT come from the germline V gene. This CDR3 contains 17 residues. V dropped 2 bases and J dropped 3; count of bases not matched to a gene: 10. TCRdb keeps only in-frame clones here, not all; method: immunoSEQ multiplex PCR. Here the sample spans about 220,000 clones, 80% to 85% being singletons. The gene calls are TRBV6-1 and TRBJ1-2, with 9 nucleotides matching TRBD1. Source material: peripheral blood. This TCR came from a woman aged 60-75 years with acute or convalescent COVID-19. The CDR3 nucleotides read TGTGCCAGCAGTGAACCCCACAGGGGGCGCTCAGACTATGGCTACACCTTC. Protein sequence: CASSEPHRGRSDYGYTF.